This is a list of T cell receptor beta chains from one sample in a study of OX40 agonist ivuxolimab in advanced cancers. The table came from immunoSEQ multiplex PCR; TCRdb's copy has only in-frame clones and leaves some out. The sample carries around 5,000 clones, about 70% recorded once. Sequenced here: CD4+ or CD8+ T cells sorted from blood, sampled in a trial of the OX40 agonist ivuxolimab. These receptors all come from an adult with an advanced solid tumor such as melanoma, head and neck, liver or kidney cancer. Each CDR3 is given with its conserved first and last residue. The order of the fields is V gene, J gene, clone size, D gene, CDR3 DNA, CDR3 protein. D genes are given only for firm matches. Not all rows give a size; the values are once, few, many and, for expanded clones, a class.

V: TRBV27; J: TRBJ2-4; size: few; D: .; DNA: TGTGCCAGCAGACTGAGGTACGGGGCAGCCCCGGGGGACATTCAGTACTTC; CDR3: CASRLRYGAAPGDIQYF
V: TRBV25-1; J: TRBJ1-1; size: .; D: .; DNA: TGTGCCAGCAGCAGTTCCAGGGGAGCTTTCTTT; CDR3: CASSSSRGAFF
V: TRBV5-1; J: TRBJ2-7; size: few; D: TRBD1; DNA: TGCGCCAGCAGCAGGAACAGGGGTGAAGGCGAGCAGTACTTC; CDR3: CASSRNRGEGEQYF
V: TRBV14; J: TRBJ2-7; size: .; D: .; DNA: TGTGCCAGCAGCCATAGAACCTACGAGCAGTACTTC; CDR3: CASSHRTYEQYF
V: TRBV15; J: TRBJ1-2; size: .; D: TRBD1; DNA: TGTGCCACCAGCAGAGATCTCACAGGGGGGCATGGCTACACCTTC; CDR3: CATSRDLTGGHGYTF
V: TRBV6-1; J: TRBJ2-7; size: .; D: TRBD1; DNA: TGTGCCACCTTGGGGACAGGGCTCAACGAGCAGTACTTC; CDR3: CATLGTGLNEQYF
V: TRBV5-1; J: TRBJ2-7; size: few; D: .; DNA: TGCGCCAGCAGCTTGACCTACGAGCAGTACTTC; CDR3: CASSLTYEQYF
V: TRBV7-6; J: TRBJ2-1; size: few; D: .; DNA: TGTGCCAGCAGCTTAGCGGGCGCGGCTGAGCAGTTCTTC; CDR3: CASSLAGAAEQFF
V: TRBV11-1; J: TRBJ1-1; size: .; D: .; DNA: TGTGCCAGCAGCTTACTAGTCCTTGAAGCTTTCTTT; CDR3: CASSLLVLEAFF
V: TRBV27; J: TRBJ2-1; size: .; D: .; DNA: TGTGCCAGCGGGCGGTGGGGGGGGGCGGGGAATGAGCAGTTCTTC; CDR3: CASGRWGGAGNEQFF
V: TRBV5-8; J: TRBJ2-7; size: .; D: .; DNA: TGTGCCAGCAGCTCCCCAGGGGTGTCCTACGAGCAGTACTTC; CDR3: CASSSPGVSYEQYF
V: TRBV7-9; J: TRBJ1-1; size: few; D: .; DNA: TGTGCCAGCAGCTTTTTAAAGACCACCGGGGAGGCTTTCTTT; CDR3: CASSFLKTTGEAFF
V: TRBV9; J: TRBJ2-3; size: .; D: .; DNA: TGTGCCAGCAGCGTTTCCAAAGCGGGTGGAAGCACAGATACGCAGTATTTT; CDR3: CASSVSKAGGSTDTQYF
V: TRBV10-2; J: TRBJ2-1; size: medium-sized; D: .; DNA: TGCGCCAGCAGTGAGGGGATCGGGAATGAGCAGTTCTTC; CDR3: CASSEGIGNEQFF
V: TRBV9; J: TRBJ1-1; size: few; D: .; DNA: TGTGCCAGCAGCGCCCAGCGGGGGGGGAACACTGAAGCTTTCTTT; CDR3: CASSAQRGGNTEAFF
V: TRBV27; J: TRBJ2-7; size: .; D: TRBD1; DNA: TGTGCCAGCAGTTTAAGGACAGGGAGAGAGCAGTACTTC; CDR3: CASSLRTGREQYF
V: TRBV9; J: TRBJ2-2; size: .; D: .; DNA: TGTGCCAGCAGCCCCCTTTTGCCCCCCTACGGGGAGCTGTTTTTT; CDR3: CASSPLLPPYGELFF
V: TRBV29-1; J: TRBJ1-1; size: .; D: .; DNA: TGCAGCGTTGAAGATCCGAACACTGAAGCTTTCTTT; CDR3: CSVEDPNTEAFF
V: TRBV6-1; J: TRBJ2-5; size: .; D: TRBD2; DNA: TGTGCCAGCATGGCGGGGGGGGGACAAGAGACCCAGTACTTC; CDR3: CASMAGGGQETQYF
V: TRBV19; J: TRBJ1-1; size: few; D: .; DNA: TGTGCCAGTAGTAACCCAGGGCGAATGAACACTGAAGCTTTCTTT; CDR3: CASSNPGRMNTEAFF
V: TRBV4-3; J: TRBJ1-5; size: .; D: TRBD1; DNA: TGCGCCAGCAGCCAATTGGGCAGGGGGTTTCACAATCAGCCCCAGCATTTT; CDR3: CASSQLGRGFHNQPQHF
V: TRBV6-5; J: TRBJ1-6; size: .; D: TRBD1; DNA: TGTGCCACCACAGGGGGTTGGGGTTCACCCCTCCACTTT; CDR3: CATTGGWGSPLHF
V: TRBV28; J: TRBJ1-5; size: .; D: TRBD1; DNA: TGTGCCAGCAGTTTTGACAGGGAGGATCTTCAGCCCCAGCATTTT; CDR3: CASSFDREDLQPQHF
V: TRBV7-8; J: TRBJ2-5; size: .; D: .; DNA: TGTGCCAGCAGCCCCGGCGCGGGTAGAGAGACCCAGTACTTC; CDR3: CASSPGAGRETQYF
V: TRBV29-1; J: TRBJ2-7; size: .; D: .; DNA: TGCAGCGTTGAAGGTACAGGGAGTTCCTACGAGCAGTACTTC; CDR3: CSVEGTGSSYEQYF
V: TRBV7-6; J: TRBJ2-7; size: .; D: .; DNA: TGTGCCAGCAGCTTAGTAGCGGAGGGGGTCTACGAGCAGTACTTC; CDR3: CASSLVAEGVYEQYF
V: TRBV28; J: TRBJ1-1; size: few; D: TRBD1; DNA: TGTGCCAGCAGTGTCCTCAGGGGGGAGAACACTGAAGCTTTCTTT; CDR3: CASSVLRGENTEAFF
V: TRBV7-3; J: TRBJ2-5; size: once; D: TRBD2; DNA: TGTGCCAGCAGCTCTCTAGCGGGGGGGAGAGAGACCCAGTACTTC; CDR3: CASSSLAGGRETQYF
V: TRBV19; J: TRBJ1-1; size: .; D: .; DNA: TGTGCCAGCCGCAGGGGTCCCACTGAAGCTTTCTTT; CDR3: CASRRGPTEAFF
V: TRBV6-5; J: TRBJ2-4; size: .; D: .; DNA: TGTGCCAGCAGTCGACCCAAAAACATTCAGTACTTC; CDR3: CASSRPKNIQYF
V: TRBV7-2; J: TRBJ1-1; size: .; D: TRBD1; DNA: TGTGCCAGCAGCCCAAGTGGGACAGCCCCTGAAGCTTTCTTT; CDR3: CASSPSGTAPEAFF
V: TRBV18; J: TRBJ2-6; size: .; D: .; DNA: TGTGCCAGCTCACCACGTCAGAAGGGCGCTTACTACTCTGGGGCCAACGTCCTGACTTTC; CDR3: CASSPRQKGAYYSGANVLTF
V: TRBV5-4; J: TRBJ2-7; size: .; D: .; DNA: TGTGCCAGCAGCTTCGACTACGAGCAGTACTTC; CDR3: CASSFDYEQYF
V: TRBV18; J: TRBJ2-7; size: .; D: TRBD2; DNA: TGTGCCAGCTCACCAACTAGCGGGGCCGAGCAGTACTTC; CDR3: CASSPTSGAEQYF
V: TRBV7-8; J: TRBJ2-7; size: .; D: TRBD1; DNA: TGTGCCAGCAGCACTGACAGGGGAATCGACGAGCAGTACTTC; CDR3: CASSTDRGIDEQYF
V: TRBV6-6; J: TRBJ1-1; size: .; D: .; DNA: TGTGCCAGCAGTCATCAATCCAGACTTGAAGCTTTCTTT; CDR3: CASSHQSRLEAFF
V: TRBV7-6; J: TRBJ2-1; size: .; D: .; DNA: TGTGCCAGCACCCCCCCGCGTGGCCATGAGCAGTTCTTC; CDR3: CASTPPRGHEQFF
V: TRBV11-1; J: TRBJ1-2; size: .; D: .; DNA: TGTGCCAGCAGCTTAGAAGGGTACGATGGCTACACCTTC; CDR3: CASSLEGYDGYTF
V: TRBV4-1; J: TRBJ1-2; size: medium-sized; D: .; DNA: TGCGCCAGCAGCCAAGACCGAATCGGCTACACCTTC; CDR3: CASSQDRIGYTF
V: TRBV4-3; J: TRBJ1-1; size: .; D: .; DNA: TGCGCCAGCAGCCAAGACCTGGGAGAGGTCGCTGAAGCTTTCTTT; CDR3: CASSQDLGEVAEAFF
V: TRBV2; J: TRBJ1-1; size: hyperexpanded; D: .; DNA: TGTGCCAGCAGGCTATACACTGAAGCTTTCTTT; CDR3: CASRLYTEAFF
V: TRBV27; J: TRBJ2-3; size: .; D: TRBD1; DNA: TGTGCCAGCAGTTTAAGGGACAGGGGTCGATTTAGCACAGATACGCAGTATTTT; CDR3: CASSLRDRGRFSTDTQYF
V: TRBV30; J: TRBJ1-1; size: .; D: .; DNA: TGTGCCTGGACCACCCGTGGGGGCGCGGACCTCGAAGCTTTCTTT; CDR3: CAWTTRGGADLEAFF
V: TRBV2; J: TRBJ2-1; size: .; D: TRBD2; DNA: TGTGCCAGCAATGGCGGGGGGCGCAACAATGAGCAGTTCTTC; CDR3: CASNGGGRNNEQFF
V: TRBV7-8; J: TRBJ2-7; size: .; D: .; DNA: TGTGCCAGCAGCGGGTGGGACAACCTCTACGAGCAGTACTTC; CDR3: CASSGWDNLYEQYF
V: TRBV5-1; J: TRBJ2-7; size: .; D: .; DNA: TGCGCCAGCAGCTTGGGAGGGGCCAACGAGCAGTACTTC; CDR3: CASSLGGANEQYF
V: TRBV7-9; J: TRBJ2-7; size: .; D: TRBD2; DNA: TGTGCCAGCAGCCCTCGACTAGCTGGAGTCTACGAGCAGTACTTC; CDR3: CASSPRLAGVYEQYF
V: TRBV2; J: TRBJ1-5; size: .; D: TRBD1; DNA: TGTGCCAGCAGTCAGGACAGGGGCAGCAATCAGCCCCAGCATTTT; CDR3: CASSQDRGSNQPQHF
V: TRBV11-2; J: TRBJ1-1; size: .; D: .; DNA: TGTGCCAGCAGCTTAACAGGATCGGCAACTGAAGCTTTCTTT; CDR3: CASSLTGSATEAFF
V: TRBV9; J: TRBJ2-2; size: .; D: .; DNA: TGTGCCAGCAGCGTAACGAACGGGGAGCTGTTTTTT; CDR3: CASSVTNGELFF
V: TRBV7-3; J: TRBJ2-7; size: few; D: .; DNA: TGTGCCAGCGGAAACCGGGACTGGGGTTGGTACGAGCAGTACTTC; CDR3: CASGNRDWGWYEQYF
V: TRBV28; J: TRBJ2-7; size: .; D: TRBD1; DNA: TGTGCCAGCAGTCCTTTATCCGGGACAGTCGCCTACGAGCAGTACTTC; CDR3: CASSPLSGTVAYEQYF
V: TRBV10-3; J: TRBJ1-2; size: few; D: .; DNA: TGTGCCATCAGTGATTTGGGCGGGAATAACTATGGCTACACCTTC; CDR3: CAISDLGGNNYGYTF
V: TRBV2; J: TRBJ2-3; size: many; D: TRBD2; DNA: TGTGCCGAGGCCACTAGCGGGGGCCAAGTAGATCGGCTTGCCACAGATACGCAGTATTTT; CDR3: CAEATSGGQVDRLATDTQYF
V: TRBV6-1; J: TRBJ2-5; size: once; D: TRBD1; DNA: TGTGCCAGCAGTGAGGGGAACAGGGGGCTGATCGAGAAGACCCAGTACTTC; CDR3: CASSEGNRGLIEKTQYF
V: TRBV7-2; J: TRBJ2-6; size: .; D: .; DNA: TGTGCCAGCAGCTTAGACAGTCGTAGGTCTGGGGCCAACGTCCTGACTTTC; CDR3: CASSLDSRRSGANVLTF
V: TRBV7-9; J: TRBJ1-1; size: .; D: .; DNA: TGTGCCAGCAGCTCGACAGGGAACACTGAAGCTTTCTTT; CDR3: CASSSTGNTEAFF